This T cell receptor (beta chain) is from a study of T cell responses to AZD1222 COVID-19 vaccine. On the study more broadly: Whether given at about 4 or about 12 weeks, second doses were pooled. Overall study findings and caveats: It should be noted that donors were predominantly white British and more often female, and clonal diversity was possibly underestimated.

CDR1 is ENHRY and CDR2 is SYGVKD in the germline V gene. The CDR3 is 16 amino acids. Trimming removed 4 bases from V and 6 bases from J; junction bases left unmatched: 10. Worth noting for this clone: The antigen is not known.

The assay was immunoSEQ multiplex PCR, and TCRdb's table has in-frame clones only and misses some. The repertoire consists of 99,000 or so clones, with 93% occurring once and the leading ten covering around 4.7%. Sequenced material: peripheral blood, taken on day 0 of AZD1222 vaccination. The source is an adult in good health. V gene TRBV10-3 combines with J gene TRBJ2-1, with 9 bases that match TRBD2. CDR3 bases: TGTGCCATCAGTGGGGCCCTTAGCGGGAGAAGCAATGAGCAGTTCTTC. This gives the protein CAISGALSGRSNEQFF.